One sample yielded the 15 T cell receptor beta chains listed below, sequenced in a study of spatial heterogeneity in lung cancer. As to time point: sample taken at primary tumor resection. One entry per CDR3 protein results from TCRdb running MiXCR on the 5' RACE reads. The sample has around 89,000 distinct CDR3 sequences, approximately 12% seen once. The source material was PBMCs, sampled at surgery. The receptor source for this set is a male donor with early-stage non-small cell lung cancer.

This chain links TRBV6-1 with TRBJ2-7; D remains ambiguous. CDR1 is MNHNS and CDR2 is SASEGT in the germline V gene. V was shortened by 2 bases and J by 12 bases, with 14 bases between the two germline ends. The CDR3 contains 12 residues. The CDR3 loop reads CASSETRLGMYF. For the CDR3, the DNA is TGTGCCAGCAGTGAAACAAGACTCGGAATGTACTTC.

In this sample, this clonotype turned up many times. The chain employs TRBV7-2 and TRBJ1-1; D not certain. Per germline, CDR1 SGHTA and CDR2 FQGNSA. The CDR3 is 13 amino acids. The ends were cut back, 4 bases at V and 0 bases at J, with 6 bases in the middle. The CDR3 spells CASSSGLNTEAFF. The CDR3 nucleotides read TGTGCCAGCAGCTCTGGGCTGAACACTGAAGCTTTCTTT.

The chain couples TRBV28 to TRBJ2-6; no definite D call. The CDR3 extends over 14 amino acids. Trimming pared 10 bases from V and 2 bases from J, leaving 12 bases between. Germline V CDR1 and CDR2: MDHEN, SYDVKM. The CDR3 region is CATQVEAGANVLTF. DNA of the CDR3: TGTGCCACGCAGGTCGAAGCTGGGGCCAACGTCCTGACTTTC.

This clonotype was counted between two and nine times. CDR3: CASSLAGQGVSPLHF. CDR3 nucleotide sequence: TGTGCCAGCAGCTTGGCGGGACAGGGGGTCTCTCCCCTCCACTTT. The gene calls are TRBV7-2 and TRBJ1-6; TRBD1 matches at 11 bases. The V and J ends lost 3 bases and 13 bases, in that order; junction bases with no gene match: 8. From germline, CDR1 is SGHTA and CDR2 FQGNSA. The CDR3 has 15 amino acids.

The rearrangement joins TRBV11-1 to TRBJ2-7; TRBD1 might be the D (6 bases). This CDR3 has 13 residues. V dropped 5 bases and J dropped 4 bases, with 12 bases sitting between them. Germline CDR1 and CDR2: SGHAT and FQDESV (reference sequence). Written as DNA, the CDR3 is TGTGCCAGCAGCCCCACAGGGATATACGAGCAGTACTTC. It codes for CASSPTGIYEQYF.

This clonotype was counted between two and nine times. The chain is built from TRBV6-5 and TRBJ1-4; weak D call: TRBD1 (5 bases). Germline assignment: CDR1 MNHEY and CDR2 SVGAGI. The CDR3 covers 15 residues. The V end lost 3 bases, the J end lost 5 bases, and 13 bases lay between the germline ends. The CDR3 here is CASSYSGLGNEKLFF. In DNA, the CDR3 is TGTGCCAGCAGTTATTCGGGACTCGGGAATGAAAAACTGTTTTTT.

V and J are TRBV5-1 and TRBJ2-7; D is unresolved. There are 15 residues in the CDR3. The V and J ends lost 4 bases and 2 bases respectively, with 16 bases between them. The germline CDR1 and CDR2 sequences are SGHRS and YFSETQ. Here the CDR3 DNA reads TGCGCCAGCAGCCGCGGAGAGGACGGCGCCTACGAGCAGTACTTC. It translates to CASSRGEDGAYEQYF.

The chain recombines TRBV28 with TRBJ1-1, with D maybe TRBD1 (5 bases). The V end lost 6 bases, the J end lost 2 bases, and 16 bases lay between the germline ends. The length of the CDR3 is 15 residues. Per the germline V gene, CDR1 is MDHEN and CDR2 is SYDVKM. The CDR3 coding sequence is TGTGCCAGCAGGCGTCCAAGCAGGGATAACACTGAAGCTTTCTTT. This encodes CASRRPSRDNTEAFF. Looking up the rest from reference TRBV28 and TRBJ1-1 gives the full variable domain: DVKVTQSSRYLVKRTGEKVFLECVQDMDHENMFWYRQDPGLGLRLIYFSYDVKMKEKGDIPEGYSVSREKKERFSLILESASTNQTSMYLCASRRPSRDNTEAFFGQGTRLTVV.

This clonotype was seen a few times. V gene TRBV5-1 combines with J gene TRBJ1-6; D gene unclear. V lost 0 bases, J lost 7 bases, and 11 bases lay in between. This CDR3 contains 15 residues. The germline gives CDR1 SGHRS, CDR2 YFSETQ. CDR3 sequence reads: CASSLEGRQNSPLHF. The CDR3 coding sequence is TGCGCCAGCAGCTTGGAAGGGCGGCAGAATTCACCCCTCCACTTT.

The chain uses TRBV30 and TRBJ1-2; D unresolved. The CDR3 contains 12 residues. Germline V gives CDR1 GTSNPN, CDR2 SVGIG (reference sequence). V was shortened by 1 base and J by 3 bases, with 6 bases between the two germline ends. In DNA, the CDR3 is TGTGCCTGGAGTGGAGACGACTATGGCTACACCTTC. Encoded protein: CAWSGDDYGYTF.

This clonotype was seen a handful of times. J is TRBJ1-2 and V is TRBV12-3 or TRBV12-4; 9 nucleotides align to TRBD1. The V segment lost 4 bases and the J segment 7 bases; nucleotides outside the gene matches: 7. The CDR3 has 14 amino acids. The chain's CDR3 is CASSYSGQGLGYTF. The CDR3 DNA reads as TGTGCCAGCAGTTACTCGGGACAGGGCCTTGGCTACACCTTC.

The chain is built from TRBV27 and TRBJ1-2, with D possibly matching TRBD1 (6 bases). This CDR3 is built from 15 residues. Germline V gene lookup returns CDR1 MNHEY and CDR2 SMNVEV (reference sequence). V lost 6 bases, J lost 5 bases, and 19 bases lay in between. The DNA of the CDR3 is TGTGCCAGCAGCTTAAGACAGGCTGGGGTTTATGGCTACACCTTC. This gives the protein CASSLRQAGVYGYTF.

The V call is TRBV7-9, the J call TRBJ2-2; weak D call: TRBD1 (6 bases). CDR1 and CDR2 from the germline V gene are SEHNR and FQNEAQ (reference sequence). This CDR3 is 13 amino acids long. The V gene lost 7 bases and the J gene lost 6 bases, with 12 bases spanning the gap. CDR3 protein: CASNRVIPGELFF. The CDR3 coding sequence is TGTGCCAGCAACAGGGTAATCCCCGGGGAGCTGTTTTTT.

This clonotype has more than one count but fewer than ten. The chain combines TRBV7-3 with TRBJ2-1; D may be TRBD1 (6 bases). The CDR3 is 15 amino acids. Germline CDR1 SGHTA, CDR2 FQGTGA. V dropped 3 bases and J dropped 7 bases, with 16 bases sitting between them. This chain's CDR3 is CASSFDRNSRNEQFF. The CDR3 DNA sequence: TGTGCCAGCAGCTTTGACAGGAATTCCCGAAATGAGCAGTTCTTC.

This clonotype was seen a handful of times. The rearrangement uses TRBV5-1 and TRBJ2-3, with TRBD1 matching 9 bases. Unmatched junction bases numbered 3, after V lost 4 bases and J lost 0 bases. The CDR3 contains 15 residues. CDR1 SGHRS and CDR2 YFSETQ come from the germline V gene. The CDR3 nucleotides are TGCGCCAGCAGCAAGGGACAGGGTAGCACAGATACGCAGTATTTT. It specifies CASSKGQGSTDTQYF.